This TCR beta chain was recorded in a study of blood T cells in healthy people across ages. CDR1 and CDR2 (germline): MNHEY, SVGEGT. V lost 5 bases, J lost 5 bases, and 18 bases lay in between. The CDR3 totals 16 residues. Combining a sample-barcoded 5' primer with a J-beta primer mix, a second PCR ran for roughly 7 to 12 cycles. TCRdb ran MiXCR on the 5' RACE reads and lists one entry per CDR3 protein. The table lists 700,000 to 1,000,000 distinct CDR3 sequences, roughly 44% of them singletons, with about 21% in the top ten. The sample consisted of blood. The rearrangement links TRBV6-2 or TRBV6-3 to TRBJ1-4; the D is unclear. The TCR was taken from a man aged 55-75 years in good health. The CDR3 nucleotides are TGTGCCAGCAGTGATCCTGGGTCGCCCGGAAATGAAAAACTGTTTTTT. Its protein is CASSDPGSPGNEKLFF.